The subject of this entry is one T cell receptor (beta chain). Antigen: not known. The sample comes from a study of beta chain features in type 1 diabetes. Study-level points and caveats: Insertions were fewer and deletions more numerous at VDJ junctions in type 1 diabetes patients. Among all four CD4+ subsets, Type 1 diabetes patients had TCRB CDR3s that were moderately but significantly shorter.

The V end lost 0 bases, the J end lost 2 bases, and 13 bases lay between the germline ends. The CDR3 runs 16 residues. CDR1 LGHNA and CDR2 YSLEER come from the germline V gene. It was via CD45RO/CCR7/CD25/CD127/CD95/CD27 that CD4+ naive, central memory, regulatory and stem cell-like memory cells were sorted. Expressed TCRB transcripts were sequenced after all isolated RNA was converted to cDNA. Roughly 3.5 million reads per sample were averaged for naive, central memory and regulatory samples. The repertoire was sequenced with immunoSEQ multiplex PCR; TCRdb's copy has only in-frame clones and lacks some. The sample holds a few hundred thousand clones, more than 15% seen once.

Sequencing was performed on naive CD4+ T cells from blood. The chain has TRBV4-3 and TRBJ1-2; no clear D gene. The receptor comes from a man younger than 45 with type 1 diabetes. CDR3 coding DNA: TGCGCCAGCAGCCAAGATCTCAGGCAGTTCAACTATGGCTACACCTTC. Encoded protein: CASSQDLRQFNYGYTF.